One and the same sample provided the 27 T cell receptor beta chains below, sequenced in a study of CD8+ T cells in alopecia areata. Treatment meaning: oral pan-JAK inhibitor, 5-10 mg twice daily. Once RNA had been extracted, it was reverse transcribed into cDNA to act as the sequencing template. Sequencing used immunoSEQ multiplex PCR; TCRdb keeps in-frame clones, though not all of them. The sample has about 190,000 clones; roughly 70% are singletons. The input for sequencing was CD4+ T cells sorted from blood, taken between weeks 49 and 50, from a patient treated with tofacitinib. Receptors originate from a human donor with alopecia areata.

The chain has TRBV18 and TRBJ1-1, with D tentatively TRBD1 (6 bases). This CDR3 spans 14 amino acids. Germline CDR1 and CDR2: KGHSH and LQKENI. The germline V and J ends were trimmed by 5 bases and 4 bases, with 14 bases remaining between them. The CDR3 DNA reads TGTGCCAGCTCAACAGCGGACAGCCCCACTGAAGCTTTCTTT. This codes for CASSTADSPTEAFF.

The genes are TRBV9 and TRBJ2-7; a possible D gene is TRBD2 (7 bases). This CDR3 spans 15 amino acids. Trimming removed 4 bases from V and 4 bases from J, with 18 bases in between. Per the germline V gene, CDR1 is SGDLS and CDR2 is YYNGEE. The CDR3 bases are TGTGCCAGCAGCACCGACGGCGGGGGCTGGTACGAGCAGTACTTC. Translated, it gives CASSTDGGGWYEQYF.

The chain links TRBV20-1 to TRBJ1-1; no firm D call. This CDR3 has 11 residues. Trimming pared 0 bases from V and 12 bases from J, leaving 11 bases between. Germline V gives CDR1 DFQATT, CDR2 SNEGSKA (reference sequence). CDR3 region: CSARESKGTFF. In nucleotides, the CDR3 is TGCAGTGCTAGAGAATCGAAGGGAACTTTCTTT.

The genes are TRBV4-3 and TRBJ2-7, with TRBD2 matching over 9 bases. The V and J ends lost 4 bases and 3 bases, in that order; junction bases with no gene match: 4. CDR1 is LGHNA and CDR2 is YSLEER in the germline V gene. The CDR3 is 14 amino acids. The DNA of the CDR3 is TGCGCCAGCAGCCCTAGCGGGGTAGACTACGAGCAGTACTTC. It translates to CASSPSGVDYEQYF.

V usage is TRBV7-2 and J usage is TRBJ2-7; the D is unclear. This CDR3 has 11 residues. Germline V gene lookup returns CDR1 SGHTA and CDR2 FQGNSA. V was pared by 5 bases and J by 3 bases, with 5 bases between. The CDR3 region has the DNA TGTGCCAGCAGCGGAAACTACGAGCAGTACTTC. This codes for CASSGNYEQYF.

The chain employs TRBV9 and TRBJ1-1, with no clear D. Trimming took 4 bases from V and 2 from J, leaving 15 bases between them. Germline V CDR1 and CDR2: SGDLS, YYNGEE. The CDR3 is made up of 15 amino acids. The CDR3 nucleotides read TGTGCCAGCAGCCCCAACCCAGGCGGAAACACTGAAGCTTTCTTT. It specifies CASSPNPGGNTEAFF.

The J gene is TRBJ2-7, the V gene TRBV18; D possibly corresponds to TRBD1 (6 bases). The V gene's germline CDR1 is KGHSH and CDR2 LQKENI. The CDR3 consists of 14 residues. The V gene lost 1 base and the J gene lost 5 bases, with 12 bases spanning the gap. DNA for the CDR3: TGTGCCAGCTCACCACAGGGGGTCTCGAACGAGCAGTACTTC. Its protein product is CASSPQGVSNEQYF.

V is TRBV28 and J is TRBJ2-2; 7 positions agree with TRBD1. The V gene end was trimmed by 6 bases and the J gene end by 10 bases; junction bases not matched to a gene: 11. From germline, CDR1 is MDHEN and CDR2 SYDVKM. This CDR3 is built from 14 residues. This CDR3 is CASRSYRGAAELFF. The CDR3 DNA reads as TGTGCCAGCAGGAGTTACAGGGGAGCCGCGGAGCTGTTTTTT.

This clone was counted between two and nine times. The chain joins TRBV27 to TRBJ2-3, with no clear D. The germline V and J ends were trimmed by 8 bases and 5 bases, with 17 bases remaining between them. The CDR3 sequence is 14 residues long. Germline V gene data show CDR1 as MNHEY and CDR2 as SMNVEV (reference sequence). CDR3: CASAMRPLRDTQYF. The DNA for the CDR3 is TGTGCCAGCGCCATGAGGCCGCTCAGAGATACGCAGTATTTT.

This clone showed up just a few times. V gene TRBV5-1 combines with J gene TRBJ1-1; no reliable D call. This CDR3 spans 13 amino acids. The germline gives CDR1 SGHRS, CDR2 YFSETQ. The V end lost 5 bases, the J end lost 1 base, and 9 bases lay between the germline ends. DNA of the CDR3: TGCGCCAGCAGATCGGGGAGGAACACTGAAGCTTTCTTT. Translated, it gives CASRSGRNTEAFF.

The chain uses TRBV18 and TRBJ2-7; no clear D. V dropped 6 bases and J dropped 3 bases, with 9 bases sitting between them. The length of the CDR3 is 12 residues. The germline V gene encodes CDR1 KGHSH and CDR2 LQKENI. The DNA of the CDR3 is TGTGCCAGCTCCGAGGTCCGCTACGAGCAGTACTTC. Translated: CASSEVRYEQYF. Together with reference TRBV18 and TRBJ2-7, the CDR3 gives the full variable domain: NAGVMQNPRHLVRRRGQEARLRCSPMKGHSHVYWYRQLPEEGLKFMVYLQKENIIDESGMPKERFSAEFPKEGPSILRIQQVVRGDSAAYFCASSEVRYEQYFGPGTRLTVT.

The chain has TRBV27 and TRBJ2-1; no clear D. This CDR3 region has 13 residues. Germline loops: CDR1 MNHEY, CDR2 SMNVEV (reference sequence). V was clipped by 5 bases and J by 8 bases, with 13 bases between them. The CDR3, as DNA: TGTGCCAGCAGTCCACGGTGGGTGGATGAGCAGTTCTTC. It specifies CASSPRWVDEQFF.

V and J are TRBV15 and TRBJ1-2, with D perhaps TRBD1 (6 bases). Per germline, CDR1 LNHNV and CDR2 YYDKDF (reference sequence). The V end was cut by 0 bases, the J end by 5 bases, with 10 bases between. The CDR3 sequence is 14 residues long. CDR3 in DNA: TGTGCCACCAGCAGAGAAGGGGGGCCGTATGGCTACACCTTC. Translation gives CATSREGGPYGYTF.

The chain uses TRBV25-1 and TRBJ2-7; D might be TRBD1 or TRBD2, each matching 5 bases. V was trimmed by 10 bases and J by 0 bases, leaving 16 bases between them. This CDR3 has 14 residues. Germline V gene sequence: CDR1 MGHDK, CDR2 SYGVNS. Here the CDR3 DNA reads TGTGCCATAGAGGGGCCTCCTCCCTCCTACGAGCAGTACTTC. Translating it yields CAIEGPPPSYEQYF.

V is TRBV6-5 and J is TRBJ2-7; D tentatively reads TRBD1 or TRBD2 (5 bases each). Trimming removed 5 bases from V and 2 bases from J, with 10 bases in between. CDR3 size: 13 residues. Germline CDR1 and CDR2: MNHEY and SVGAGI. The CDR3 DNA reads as TGTGCCAGCAGTGGGACGGCCCCCTACGAGCAGTACTTC. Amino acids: CASSGTAPYEQYF.

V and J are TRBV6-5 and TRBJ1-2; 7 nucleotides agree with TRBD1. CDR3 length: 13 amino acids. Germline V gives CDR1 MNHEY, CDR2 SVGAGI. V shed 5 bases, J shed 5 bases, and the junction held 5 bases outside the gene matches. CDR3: CASSPATGYGYTF. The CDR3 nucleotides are TGTGCCAGCAGTCCCGCGACAGGGTATGGCTACACCTTC.

CDR3 loop: CAWSGSYGYTF. In DNA, the CDR3 is TGTGCCTGGAGTGGGTCCTATGGCTACACCTTC. The chain is built from TRBV30 and TRBJ1-2; no definite D call. In germline, CDR1 is GTSNPN, CDR2 SVGIG (reference sequence). Trimming cost V 1 base and J 4 bases, with 4 bases left between them. CDR3 length: 11 amino acids.

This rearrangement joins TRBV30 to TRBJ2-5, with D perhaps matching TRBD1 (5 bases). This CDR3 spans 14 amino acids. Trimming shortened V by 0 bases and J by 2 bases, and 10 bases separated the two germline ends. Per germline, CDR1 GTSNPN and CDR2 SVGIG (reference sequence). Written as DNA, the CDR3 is TGTGCCTGGAGTGTGAAGGGGTCACAAGAGACCCAGTACTTC. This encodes CAWSVKGSQETQYF.

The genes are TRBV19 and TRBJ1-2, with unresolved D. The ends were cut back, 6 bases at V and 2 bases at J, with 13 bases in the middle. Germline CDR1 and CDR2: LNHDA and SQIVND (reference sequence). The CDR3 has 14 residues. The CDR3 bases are TGTGCCAGTAGACGCCAGACGGCCAACTATGGCTACACCTTC. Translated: CASRRQTANYGYTF.

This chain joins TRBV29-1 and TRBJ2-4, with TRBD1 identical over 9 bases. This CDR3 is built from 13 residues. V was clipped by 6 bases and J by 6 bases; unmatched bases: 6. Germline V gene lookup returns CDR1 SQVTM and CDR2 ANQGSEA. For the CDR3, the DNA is TGCAGCGTCGTCGGGGGACAGGGAAACATTCAGTACTTC. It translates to CSVVGGQGNIQYF. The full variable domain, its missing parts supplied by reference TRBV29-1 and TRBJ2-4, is SAVISQKPSRDICQRGTSLTIQCQVDSQVTMMFWYRQQPGQSLTLIATANQGSEATYESGFVIDKFPISRPNLTFSTLTVSNMSPEDSSIYLCSVVGGQGNIQYFGAGTRLSVL.

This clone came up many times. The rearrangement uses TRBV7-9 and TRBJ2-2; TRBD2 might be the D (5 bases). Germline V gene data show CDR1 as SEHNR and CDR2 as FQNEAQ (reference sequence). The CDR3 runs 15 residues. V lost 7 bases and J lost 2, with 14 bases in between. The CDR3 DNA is TGTGCCAGCACCCCGCGAGCGGTAAACACCGGGGAGCTGTTTTTT. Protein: CASTPRAVNTGELFF.

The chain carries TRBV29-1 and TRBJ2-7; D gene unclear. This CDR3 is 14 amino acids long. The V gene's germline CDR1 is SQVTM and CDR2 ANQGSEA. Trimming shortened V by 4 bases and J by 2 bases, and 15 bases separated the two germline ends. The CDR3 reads CSVGSRVGTYEQYF. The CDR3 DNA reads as TGCAGCGTTGGATCAAGAGTAGGCACCTACGAGCAGTACTTC.

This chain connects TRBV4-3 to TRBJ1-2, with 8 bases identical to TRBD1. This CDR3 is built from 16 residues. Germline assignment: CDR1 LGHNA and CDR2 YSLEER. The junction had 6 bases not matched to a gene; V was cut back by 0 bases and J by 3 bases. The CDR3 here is CASSQDPTGQDYGYTF. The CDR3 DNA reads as TGCGCCAGCAGCCAAGATCCCACGGGACAGGACTATGGCTACACCTTC.

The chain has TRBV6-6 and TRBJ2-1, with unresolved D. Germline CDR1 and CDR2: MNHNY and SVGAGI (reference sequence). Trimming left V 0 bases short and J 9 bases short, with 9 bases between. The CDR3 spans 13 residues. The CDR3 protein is CASSYSQVGEQFF. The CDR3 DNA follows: TGTGCCAGCAGTTACTCCCAGGTCGGTGAGCAGTTCTTC.

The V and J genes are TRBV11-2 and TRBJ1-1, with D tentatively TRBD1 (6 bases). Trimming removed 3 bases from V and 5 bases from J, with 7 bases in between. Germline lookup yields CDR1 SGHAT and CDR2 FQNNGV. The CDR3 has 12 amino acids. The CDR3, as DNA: TGTGCCAGCAGCTTTACAGGGACTGAAGCTTTCTTT. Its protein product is CASSFTGTEAFF. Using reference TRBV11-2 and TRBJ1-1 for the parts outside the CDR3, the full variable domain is EAGVAQSPRYKIIEKRQSVAFWCNPISGHATLYWYQQILGQGPKLLIQFQNNGVVDDSQLPKDRFSAERLKGVDSTLKIQPAKLEDSAVYLCASSFTGTEAFFGQGTRLTVV.

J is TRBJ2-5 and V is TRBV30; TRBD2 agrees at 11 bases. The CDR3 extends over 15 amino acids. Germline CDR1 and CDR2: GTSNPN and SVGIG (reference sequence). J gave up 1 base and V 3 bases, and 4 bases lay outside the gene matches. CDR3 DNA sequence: TGTGCCTGGAGAGCTAGCGGGGGGTCCCAAGAGACCCAGTACTTC. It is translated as CAWRASGGSQETQYF.

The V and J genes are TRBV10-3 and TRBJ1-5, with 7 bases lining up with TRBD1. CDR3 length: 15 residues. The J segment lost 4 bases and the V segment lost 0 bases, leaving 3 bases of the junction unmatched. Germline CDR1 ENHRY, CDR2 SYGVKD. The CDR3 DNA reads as TGTGCCATCAGTGAGTCAGACAGGGTTAATCAGCCCCAGCATTTT. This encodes CAISESDRVNQPQHF.